This T cell receptor (beta chain) was sequenced for a study of blood T cell repertoires in COVID-19. Study-wide background: COVID-19 samples collected from the United States, Italy and Spain covered acute and convalescent phases. PBMCs, B-cell-depleted T cells, or T cells provided the cDNA or gDNA that made up the material.

Comment on this clone: One junction end does not reproduce the germline sequence, and a read error may be involved.

Original processing methods: Reference gene primers were amplified, and this amplification served to estimate nucleated cell counts. This table comes from immunoSEQ multiplex PCR, and its TCRdb copy is limited to in-frame clones, with some not included. V and J calls and clone size are copied from that table; D and trimming were computed from the DNA. The table has about 110,000 clones, around four fifths seen once. CDR3 length: 13 amino acids. CDR1 MDHEN and CDR2 SYDVKM come from the germline V gene. This clonotype originated in a woman in her sixties or seventies with acute or convalescent COVID-19. The sequenced sample consisted of peripheral blood. The chain joins TRBV28 to TRBJ1-2; the match to TRBD1 covers 9 bases. The CDR3 DNA sequence: TGTGCCAGCAGTTCCCAGACTTGGACAGGGGACTCCTTC. Translation gives CASSSQTWTGDSF.